The present T cell receptor (beta chain) was sequenced within a study of beta chain features in type 1 diabetes. Regarding the study as a whole: Highly expressing activated T cells could be over-counted with a cDNA template. Type 1 diabetes patients showed a moderate but significant shortening of TCRB CDR3s in all four CD4+ subsets.

The study reverse transcribed the entire isolated RNA, so it sequenced expressed TCRB transcripts. Repertoires were generated with immunoSEQ multiplex PCR, while TCRdb's copy carries only in-frame clones and drops some. The data contain over 650,000 clones, about an eighth of them singletons. Note on this clone: Its cognate antigen is unknown.

The CDR3 spans 15 residues. Germline CDR1 is SGDLS and CDR2 is YYNGEE. Trimming cost V 2 bases and J 3 bases; bases outside gene matches: 6. This TCR came from a man in his late teens or twenties with type 1 diabetes. Material: naive CD4+ T cells from blood. V usage is TRBV9 and J usage is TRBJ1-1; 8 nucleotides line up with TRBD1. The DNA for the CDR3 is TGTGCCAGCAGCGTCCCGGGACAGGCTTACACTGAAGCTTTCTTT. Its translation: CASSVPGQAYTEAFF. Supplemented by reference TRBV9 and TRBJ1-1, the full variable domain reads DSGVTQTPKHLITATGQRVTLRCSPRSGDLSVYWYQQSLDQGLQFLIQYYNGEERAKGNILERFSAQQFPDLHSELNLSSLELGDSALYFCASSVPGQAYTEAFFGQGTRLTVV.